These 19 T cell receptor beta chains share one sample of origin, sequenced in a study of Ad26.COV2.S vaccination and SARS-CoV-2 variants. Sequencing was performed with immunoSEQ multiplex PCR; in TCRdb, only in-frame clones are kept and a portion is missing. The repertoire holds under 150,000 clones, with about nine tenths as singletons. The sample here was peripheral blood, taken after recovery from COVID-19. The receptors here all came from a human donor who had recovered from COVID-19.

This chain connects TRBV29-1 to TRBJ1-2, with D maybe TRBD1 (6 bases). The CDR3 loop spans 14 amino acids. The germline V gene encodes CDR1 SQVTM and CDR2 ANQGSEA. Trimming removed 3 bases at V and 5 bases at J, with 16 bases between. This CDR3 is CSVDLRGLGYGYTF. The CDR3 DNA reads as TGCAGCGTTGATCTCAGGGGCTTAGGGTATGGCTACACCTTC.

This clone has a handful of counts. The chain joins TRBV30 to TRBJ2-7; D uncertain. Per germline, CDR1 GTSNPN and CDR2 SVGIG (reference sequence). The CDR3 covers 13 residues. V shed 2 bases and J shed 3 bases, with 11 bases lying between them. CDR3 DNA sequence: TGTGCCTGGAGTATAGGCTCGAGCTACGAGCAGTACTTC. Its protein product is CAWSIGSSYEQYF.

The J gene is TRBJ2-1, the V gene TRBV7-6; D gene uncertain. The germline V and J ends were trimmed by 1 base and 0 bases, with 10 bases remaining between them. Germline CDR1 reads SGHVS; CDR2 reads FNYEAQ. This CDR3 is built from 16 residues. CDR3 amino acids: CASSLVFKSSYNEQFF. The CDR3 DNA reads TGTGCCAGCAGCTTAGTGTTCAAGAGCTCCTACAATGAGCAGTTCTTC.

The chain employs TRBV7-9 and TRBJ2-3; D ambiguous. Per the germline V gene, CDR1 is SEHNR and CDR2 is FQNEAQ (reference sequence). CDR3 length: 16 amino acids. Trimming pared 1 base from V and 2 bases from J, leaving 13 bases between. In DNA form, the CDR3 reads TGTGCCAGCAGCTTAGTGCCTAACTGGGACACAGATACGCAGTATTTT. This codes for CASSLVPNWDTDTQYF.

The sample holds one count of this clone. The CDR3 reads CASSPQKLEGGWGELFF. CDR3 DNA: TGCGCCAGCAGCCCCCAAAAACTCGAGGGGGGATGGGGGGAGCTGTTTTTT. This chain joins TRBV4-3 and TRBJ2-2; the D gene could be TRBD1 or TRBD2 (6 bases each). CDR1 and CDR2 (germline): LGHNA, YSLEER. The germline V and J ends were trimmed by 4 bases and 8 bases, with 23 bases remaining between them. The CDR3 extends over 17 amino acids.

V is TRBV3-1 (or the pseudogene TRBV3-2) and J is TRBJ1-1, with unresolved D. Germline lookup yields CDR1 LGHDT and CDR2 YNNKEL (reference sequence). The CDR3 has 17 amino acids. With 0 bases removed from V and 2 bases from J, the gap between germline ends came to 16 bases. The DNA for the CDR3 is TGTGCCAGCAGCCAAGATCGGTGGGGAGAGGCCAACACTGAAGCTTTCTTT. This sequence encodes CASSQDRWGEANTEAFF.

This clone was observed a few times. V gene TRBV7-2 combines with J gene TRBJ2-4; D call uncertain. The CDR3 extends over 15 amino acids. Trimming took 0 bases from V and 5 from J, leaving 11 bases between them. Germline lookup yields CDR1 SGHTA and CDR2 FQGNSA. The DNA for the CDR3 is TGTGCCAGCAGCTTAGCGACCCAGTACCAAAACATTCAGTACTTC. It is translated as CASSLATQYQNIQYF.

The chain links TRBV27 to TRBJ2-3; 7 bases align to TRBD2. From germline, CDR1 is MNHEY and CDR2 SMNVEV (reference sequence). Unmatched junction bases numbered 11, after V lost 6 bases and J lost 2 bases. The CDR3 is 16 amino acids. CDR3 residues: CASRYSGGGPTDTQYF. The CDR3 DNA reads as TGTGCCAGCAGATACTCCGGGGGAGGGCCCACAGATACGCAGTATTTT.

CDR3 DNA: TGTGCCAGTAGTTCTGACAGTATTGATGGCTACACCTTC. This codes for CASSSDSIDGYTF. This chain joins TRBV19 and TRBJ1-2; weak D call: TRBD1 (5 bases). From germline, CDR1 is LNHDA and CDR2 SQIVND (reference sequence). Trimming cost V 5 bases and J 6 bases, with 13 bases left between them. The CDR3 loop spans 13 amino acids.

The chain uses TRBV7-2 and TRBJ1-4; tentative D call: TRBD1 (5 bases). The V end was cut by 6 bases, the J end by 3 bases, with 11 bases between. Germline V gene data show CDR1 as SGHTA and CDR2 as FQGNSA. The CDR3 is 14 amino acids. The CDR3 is CASSYTGANEKLFF. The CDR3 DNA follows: TGTGCCAGCAGTTACACAGGAGCTAATGAAAAACTGTTTTTT.

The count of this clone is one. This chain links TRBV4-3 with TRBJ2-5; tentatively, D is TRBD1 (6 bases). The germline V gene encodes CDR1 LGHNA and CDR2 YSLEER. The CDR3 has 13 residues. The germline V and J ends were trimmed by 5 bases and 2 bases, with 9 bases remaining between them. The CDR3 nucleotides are TGCGCCAGCAGCGTAGGACAGCAAGAGACCCAGTACTTC. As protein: CASSVGQQETQYF.

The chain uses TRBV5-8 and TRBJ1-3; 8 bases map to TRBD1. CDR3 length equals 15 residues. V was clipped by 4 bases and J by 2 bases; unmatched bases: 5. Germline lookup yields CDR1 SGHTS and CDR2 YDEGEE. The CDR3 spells CASSPGQGPGNTIYF. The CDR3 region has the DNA TGTGCCAGCAGCCCAGGACAGGGTCCTGGAAACACCATATATTTT. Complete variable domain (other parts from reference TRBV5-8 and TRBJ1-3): EAGVTQSPTHLIKTRGQQATLRCSPISGHTSVYWYQQALGLGLQFLLWYDEGEERNRGNFPPRFSGRQFPNYSSELNVNALELEDSALYLCASSPGQGPGNTIYFGEGSWLTVV.

CDR3: CASTLPEQAGYEQYF. As DNA, the CDR3 is TGTGCCAGTACCCTTCCTGAACAGGCCGGCTACGAGCAGTACTTC. The rearrangement joins TRBV19 to TRBJ2-7; a weak D match, TRBD1 (5 bases). The CDR3 sequence is 15 residues long. V lost 7 bases, J lost 3 bases, and 19 bases lay in between. CDR1 LNHDA and CDR2 SQIVND come from the germline V gene (reference sequence).

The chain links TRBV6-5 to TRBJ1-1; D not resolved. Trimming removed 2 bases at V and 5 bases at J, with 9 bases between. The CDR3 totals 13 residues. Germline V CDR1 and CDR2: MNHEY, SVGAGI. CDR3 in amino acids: CASSYLAGTEAFF. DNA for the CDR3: TGTGCCAGCAGTTACCTGGCCGGGACTGAAGCTTTCTTT.

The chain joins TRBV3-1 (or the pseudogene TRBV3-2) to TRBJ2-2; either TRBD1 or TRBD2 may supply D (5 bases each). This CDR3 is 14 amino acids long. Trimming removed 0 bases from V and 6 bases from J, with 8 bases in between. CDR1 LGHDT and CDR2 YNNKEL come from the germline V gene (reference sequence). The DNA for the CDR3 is TGTGCCAGCAGCCAAGACTCGGGGCCCGGGGAGCTGTTTTTT. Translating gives CASSQDSGPGELFF.

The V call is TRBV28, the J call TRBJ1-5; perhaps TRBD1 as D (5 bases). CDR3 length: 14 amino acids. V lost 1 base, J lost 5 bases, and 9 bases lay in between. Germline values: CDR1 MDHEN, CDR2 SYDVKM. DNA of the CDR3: TGTGCCAGCAGTTTATCCCGGGGGTATCAGCCCCAGCATTTT. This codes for CASSLSRGYQPQHF. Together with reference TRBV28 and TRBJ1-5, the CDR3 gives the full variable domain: DVKVTQSSRYLVKRTGEKVFLECVQDMDHENMFWYRQDPGLGLRLIYFSYDVKMKEKGDIPEGYSVSREKKERFSLILESASTNQTSMYLCASSLSRGYQPQHFGDGTRLSIL.

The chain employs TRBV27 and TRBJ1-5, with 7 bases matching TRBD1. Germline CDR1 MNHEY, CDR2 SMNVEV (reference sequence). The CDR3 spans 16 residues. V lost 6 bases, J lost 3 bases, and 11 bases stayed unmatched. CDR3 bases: TGTGCCAGCAGCCCCCAGGGGGGCCCTGACAATCAGCCCCAGCATTTT. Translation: CASSPQGGPDNQPQHF.

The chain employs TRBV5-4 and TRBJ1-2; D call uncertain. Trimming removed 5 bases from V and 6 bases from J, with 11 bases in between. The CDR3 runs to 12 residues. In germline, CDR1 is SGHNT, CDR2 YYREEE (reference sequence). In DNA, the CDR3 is TGTGCCAGCAGGGATTTAGGCGATGGCTACACCTTC. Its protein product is CASRDLGDGYTF.

Here the CDR3 DNA reads TGTGCCAGCAGTCCCCGCCGGGACAGGGTCGTAACCCTCCACTTT. It codes for CASSPRRDRVVTLHF. The V and J genes are TRBV6-5 and TRBJ1-6; 9 positions match TRBD1. CDR1 and CDR2 (germline): MNHEY, SVGAGI. This CDR3 contains 15 residues. V trimming: 5 bases; J trimming: 14 bases; junction bases outside the gene matches: 13.